One sample yielded the 32 T cell receptor beta chains listed below, sequenced in a study of blood T cell repertoires in COVID-19. The assay was immunoSEQ multiplex PCR, and TCRdb's table has in-frame clones only and misses some. The table shows 300,000 or so clones, with around 81% occurring only once. The sample consisted of peripheral blood. Receptors originate from a woman in her forties or fifties with active or convalescent COVID-19.

The chain carries TRBV9 and TRBJ2-5, with 12 positions matching TRBD2. This CDR3 comprises 15 residues. Looked up from germline, CDR1 is SGDLS and CDR2 is YYNGEE. The trim removed 3 bases at V and 5 bases at J, leaving 5 bases unmatched. The CDR3 region has the DNA TGTGCCAGCAGCGGAAGACTAGCGGGAGTCGAGACCCAGTACTTC. As protein: CASSGRLAGVETQYF.

The chain recombines TRBV28 with TRBJ1-2; no definite D call. CDR1 and CDR2 from the germline V gene are MDHEN and SYDVKM. V was cut by 1 base and J by 8 bases, with 11 bases left in between. The CDR3 covers 13 residues. CDR3 DNA sequence: TGTGCCAGCAGTTTATTGGGAGGGCTAGGCTACACCTTC. As protein: CASSLLGGLGYTF.

The rearrangement uses TRBV3-1 (or the pseudogene TRBV3-2) and TRBJ1-1; 11 nucleotides match TRBD1. CDR1 and CDR2 (germline): LGHDT, YNNKEL (reference sequence). V was clipped by 2 bases and J by 0 bases; unmatched bases: 2. The CDR3 contains 16 residues. The CDR3 DNA reads as TGTGCCAGCAGCCAAAGGACAGGGGGCCTGAACACTGAAGCTTTCTTT. This encodes CASSQRTGGLNTEAFF.

The V call is TRBV5-1, the J call TRBJ1-1; 9 bases fit TRBD1. V was clipped by 4 bases and J by 11 bases; unmatched bases: 6. Germline CDR1 and CDR2: SGHRS and YFSETQ. The CDR3 loop spans 12 amino acids. The CDR3 DNA reads as TGCGCCAGCAGCCCCGGGACAGGGAGGGCTTTCTTT. Its translation: CASSPGTGRAFF. The variable domain in full, completed from reference TRBV5-1 and TRBJ1-1, reads KAGVTQTPRYLIKTRGQQVTLSCSPISGHRSVSWYQQTPGQGLQFLFEYFSETQRNKGNFPGRFSGRQFSNSRSEMNVSTLELGDSALYLCASSPGTGRAFFGQGTRLTVV.

The chain links TRBV3-1 (or the pseudogene TRBV3-2) to TRBJ1-1; no firm D call. The CDR3 loop spans 14 amino acids. Trimming removed 2 bases at V and 1 base at J, with 8 bases between. The germline V gene has CDR1 LGHDT and CDR2 YNNKEL (reference sequence). CDR3 nucleotide sequence: TGTGCCAGCAGCCAACCGGGGAAGAACACTGAAGCTTTCTTT. As protein: CASSQPGKNTEAFF.

V is TRBV7-8 and J is TRBJ2-1; tentative D call: TRBD2 (5 bases). The CDR3 is 17 amino acids. The V and J ends lost 2 bases and 6 bases respectively, with 20 bases between them. In germline, CDR1 is SGHVS, CDR2 FQNEAQ. The CDR3 protein is CASSLFEGKVVANEQFF. CDR3 nucleotide sequence: TGTGCCAGCAGCTTATTTGAGGGTAAAGTAGTCGCCAATGAGCAGTTCTTC.

Only a few counts were recorded for this clone. This CDR3 is also generated by other DNA sequences in the sample. V usage is TRBV9 and J usage is TRBJ2-1; D unclear. V gave up 0 bases and J gave up 4 bases, with 11 bases separating them. The CDR3 covers 15 residues. In germline, CDR1 is SGDLS, CDR2 YYNGEE. The DNA for the CDR3 is TGTGCCAGCAGCGTAGACCCTAGAAGGTACAATGAGCAGTTCTTC. Its protein product is CASSVDPRRYNEQFF.

The CDR3 reads CASSPRRTSTDTQYF. Written as DNA, the CDR3 is TGTGCCAGCAGCCCGAGGCGGACTAGCACAGATACGCAGTATTTT. This rearrangement joins TRBV7-3 to TRBJ2-3, with D maybe TRBD2 (5 bases). Germline V gene sequence: CDR1 SGHTA, CDR2 FQGTGA. Trimming removed 5 bases at V and 0 bases at J, with 12 bases between. The CDR3 runs to 15 residues.

The rearrangement joins TRBV10-3 to TRBJ2-7; 9 bases agree with TRBD2. The CDR3 extends over 14 amino acids. V was pared by 6 bases and J by 3 bases, with 6 bases of the junction left unmatched. Germline lookup yields CDR1 ENHRY and CDR2 SYGVKD. The CDR3 here is CAIRPLAGGYEQYF. DNA for the CDR3: TGTGCCATCAGGCCACTAGCGGGTGGCTACGAGCAGTACTTC.

This clone occurred a few times. One junction end does not reproduce the germline sequence, and a read error may be involved. The rearrangement joins TRBV7-7 to TRBJ2-5, with D perhaps TRBD1 (6 bases). The CDR3 has 13 residues. Germline values: CDR1 SSHAT, CDR2 FNYEAQ (reference sequence). The CDR3 here is CASSLNRAKTQYF. The CDR3, as DNA: TGTGCTAGCAGCTTAAACAGGGCAAAGACCCAGTACTTC. The complete variable domain, with remaining parts taken from reference TRBV7-7 and TRBJ2-5, reads GAGVSQSPRYKVTKRGQDVTLRCDPISSHATLYWYQQALGQGPEFLTYFNYEAQPDKSGLPSDRFSAERPEGSISTLTIQRTEQRDSAMYRCASSLNRAKTQYFGPGTRLLVL.

The chain joins TRBV5-6 to TRBJ1-2, with 8 bases lining up with TRBD1. J gave up 3 bases and V 5 bases, and 6 bases lay outside the gene matches. The V gene's germline CDR1 is SGHDT and CDR2 YYEEEE. The CDR3 consists of 14 residues. The CDR3 nucleotides are TGTGCCAGCAGGGAGGACAGGGAACACTATGGCTACACCTTC. Amino acids: CASREDREHYGYTF.

The V call is TRBV7-2, the J call TRBJ1-2; 7 bases align to TRBD1. CDR1 and CDR2 from the germline V gene are SGHTA and FQGNSA. The V gene end was trimmed by 5 bases and the J gene end by 6 bases; junction bases not matched to a gene: 12. CDR3 length: 15 amino acids. The CDR3 sequence is CASSADRVQLDGYTF. DNA for the CDR3: TGTGCCAGCAGCGCAGACAGGGTTCAATTGGATGGCTACACCTTC.

A remark on this clone: Different DNA sequences within this sample yield the same CDR3. CDR3 in DNA: TGTGCCAGCAGTGAACGTCCCCGGGGTGAGCAGTACTTC. It specifies CASSERPRGEQYF. This chain joins TRBV6-1 and TRBJ2-7; a weak D match, TRBD2 (5 bases). CDR3 length equals 13 residues. V dropped 2 bases and J dropped 7 bases, with 12 bases sitting between them. Per the germline V gene, CDR1 is MNHNS and CDR2 is SASEGT.

V is TRBV20-1 and J is TRBJ2-1, with 9 bases identical to TRBD2. With 6 bases clipped from V and 4 bases from J, the junction kept 10 bases outside the gene matches. Looked up from germline, CDR1 is DFQATT and CDR2 is SNEGSKA (reference sequence). The CDR3 covers 15 residues. The CDR3 loop is CSASGGLAGYNEQFF. CDR3 in DNA: TGCAGTGCGAGTGGAGGCCTAGCGGGATACAATGAGCAGTTCTTC.

The rearrangement joins TRBV25-1 to TRBJ2-7, with TRBD1 matching 7 bases. Trimming cost V 2 bases and J 3 bases; bases outside gene matches: 10. Per the germline V gene, CDR1 is MGHDK and CDR2 is SYGVNS. The CDR3 spans 16 residues. The CDR3 DNA sequence: TGTGCCAGCAGTGAACTCAACCGGGACAGATTCTACGAGCAGTACTTC. Its protein product is CASSELNRDRFYEQYF.

The chain has TRBV28 and TRBJ1-5, with D unclear. Germline loops: CDR1 MDHEN, CDR2 SYDVKM. V was trimmed by 7 bases and J by 2 bases, leaving 21 bases between them. The CDR3 covers 17 residues. The DNA for the CDR3 is TGTGCCAGCATCCCCTATGGAGGAGGGTTGGGCAATCAGCCCCAGCATTTT. Translating it yields CASIPYGGGLGNQPQHF.

The rearrangement uses TRBV2 and TRBJ1-6; a possible D gene is TRBD1 (6 bases). Germline V lookup: CDR1 SNHLY, CDR2 FYNNEI. V lost 3 bases to trimming and J lost 10 bases, with 16 bases between them. The length of the CDR3 is 15 residues. CDR3 DNA: TGTGCCAGCAGTGAGACGGGACAAGGGTGGTCACCCCTCCACTTT. Translation: CASSETGQGWSPLHF.

The V gene is TRBV2, the J gene TRBJ1-5; tentatively, D is TRBD1 (6 bases). The CDR3 is 15 residues long. CDR1 SNHLY and CDR2 FYNNEI come from the germline V gene. Trimming pared 4 bases from V and 2 bases from J, leaving 12 bases between. CDR3 nucleotide sequence: TGTGCCAGCAGTGCACAGGGAAGAGGCAATCAGCCCCAGCATTTT. It yields the protein CASSAQGRGNQPQHF. The variable domain in full, with the rest retrieved from reference TRBV2 and TRBJ1-5, is EPEVTQTPSHQVTQMGQEVILRCVPISNHLYFYWYRQILGQKVEFLVSFYNNEISEKSEIFDDQFSVERPDGSNFTLKIRSTKLEDSAMYFCASSAQGRGNQPQHFGDGTRLSIL.

The chain recombines TRBV28 with TRBJ2-7, with TRBD2 matching over 7 bases. The V gene end was trimmed by 6 bases and the J gene end by 4 bases; junction bases not matched to a gene: 9. Germline lookup yields CDR1 MDHEN and CDR2 SYDVKM. CDR3 length: 14 residues. CDR3 nucleotide sequence: TGTGCCAGCAGCCTCGGGGAGGGTCCATACGAGCAGTACTTC. Translated: CASSLGEGPYEQYF.

The gene calls are TRBV5-4 and TRBJ1-1; D perhaps matches TRBD1 (6 bases). V lost 3 bases, J lost 4 bases, and 10 bases lay in between. This CDR3 has 13 residues. CDR1 is SGHNT and CDR2 is YYREEE in the germline V gene (reference sequence). The CDR3 loop is CASSSTGSTEAFF. In DNA, the CDR3 is TGTGCCAGCAGCTCCACAGGGAGCACTGAAGCTTTCTTT.

The chain has TRBV5-1 and TRBJ1-3, with 7 bases fitting TRBD1. There are 14 residues in the CDR3. CDR1 and CDR2 (germline): SGHRS, YFSETQ. The V segment lost 3 bases and the J segment 4 bases; nucleotides outside the gene matches: 4. The CDR3: CASSSQGGGNTIYF. The CDR3 DNA reads TGCGCCAGCAGCTCCCAGGGGGGCGGAAACACCATATATTTT.

The gene calls are TRBV3-1 (or the pseudogene TRBV3-2) and TRBJ2-1, with 10 bases aligning to TRBD2. CDR1 and CDR2 from the germline V gene are LGHDT and YNNKEL (reference sequence). V lost 5 bases, J lost 4 bases, and 11 bases stayed unmatched. The CDR3 covers 17 residues. DNA for the CDR3: TGTGCCAGCAGCTCCCCCCGGACTAGCGGAATTTACAATGAGCAGTTCTTC. Translated, it gives CASSSPRTSGIYNEQFF.

The chain has TRBV11-2 and TRBJ2-7, with D uncertain. The CDR3 is 14 amino acids. The V gene lost 5 bases and the J gene lost 0 bases, with 11 bases spanning the gap. The germline gives CDR1 SGHAT, CDR2 FQNNGV. The CDR3 loop reads CASSLQSTSYEQYF. Written as DNA, the CDR3 is TGTGCCAGCAGCCTACAGTCTACCTCCTACGAGCAGTACTTC.

The DNA of the CDR3 is TGTGCCAGTAGTACATCCGGGACAGGGGGCGCGAACAATCAGCCCCAGCATTTT. The encoded protein is CASSTSGTGGANNQPQHF. The gene calls are TRBV19 and TRBJ1-5; 12 bases are shared with TRBD1. The J segment lost 3 bases and the V segment lost 4 bases, leaving 10 bases of the junction unmatched. Germline loops: CDR1 LNHDA, CDR2 SQIVND (reference sequence). The CDR3 sequence is 18 residues long.

This chain links TRBV19 with TRBJ1-3; D gene ambiguous. Per the germline V gene, CDR1 is LNHDA and CDR2 is SQIVND (reference sequence). This CDR3 has 16 amino acids. Trimming left V 1 base short and J 0 bases short, with 10 bases between. CDR3 residues: CASSIGLASSGNTIYF. The CDR3 bases are TGTGCCAGTAGTATAGGGCTCGCCAGCTCTGGAAACACCATATATTTT.

As to this clone: A much larger clone differs from this one at a single base, so this may be a read error. The rearrangement uses TRBV4-2 and TRBJ2-5; 14 nucleotides line up with TRBD2. This CDR3 is built from 15 residues. J gave up 4 bases and V 4 bases, and 2 bases lay outside the gene matches. Per the germline V gene, CDR1 is LGHNA and CDR2 is YNFKEQ. This CDR3 reads CASSLGLAGGETQYF. The CDR3 DNA sequence: TGTGCCAGCAGCCTAGGACTAGCGGGAGGAGAGACCCAGTACTTC.

The chain recombines TRBV5-6 with TRBJ1-1; D is possibly TRBD1 (5 bases). In germline, CDR1 is SGHDT, CDR2 YYEEEE. V lost 4 bases and J lost 6, with 16 bases in between. There are 14 residues in the CDR3. The CDR3, as DNA: TGTGCCAGCAGCCCGGCGGGGGTTTTGGCTGAAGCTTTCTTT. Its protein product is CASSPAGVLAEAFF.

This chain joins TRBV7-6 and TRBJ1-5; D is perhaps TRBD1 (5 bases). The CDR3 has 13 residues. Germline CDR1 reads SGHVS; CDR2 reads FNYEAQ. Trimming stripped 0 bases from V and 6 bases from J, with 6 bases between. CDR3 sequence reads: CASSLADSQPQHF. The CDR3 coding sequence is TGTGCCAGCAGCTTAGCTGACAGTCAGCCCCAGCATTTT.

This clone was recorded only once. CDR3 sequence reads: CASSVAGAGTDTQYF. CDR3 bases: TGTGCCAGCAGCGTAGCGGGAGCGGGCACAGATACGCAGTATTTT. The chain carries TRBV9 and TRBJ2-3; D may be TRBD2 (6 bases). CDR1 is SGDLS and CDR2 is YYNGEE in the germline V gene. The CDR3 extends over 15 amino acids. Deletions cut 0 bases from V and 1 base from J, with 9 bases between.

CDR3 protein: CASRAGTRGKEAGELFF. The CDR3 bases are TGTGCCAGCAGGGCAGGGACTAGGGGGAAGGAGGCCGGGGAGCTGTTTTTT. V is TRBV2 and J is TRBJ2-2, with 8 bases lining up with TRBD2. The length of the CDR3 is 17 residues. V lost 6 bases, J lost 6 bases, and 15 bases stayed unmatched. Germline loops: CDR1 SNHLY, CDR2 FYNNEI. Together with reference TRBV2 and TRBJ2-2, the CDR3 gives the full variable domain: EPEVTQTPSHQVTQMGQEVILRCVPISNHLYFYWYRQILGQKVEFLVSFYNNEISEKSEIFDDQFSVERPDGSNFTLKIRSTKLEDSAMYFCASRAGTRGKEAGELFFGEGSRLTVL.

The chain is built from TRBV28 and TRBJ1-3; TRBD1 might be the D (6 bases). This CDR3 contains 16 residues. Germline assignment: CDR1 MDHEN and CDR2 SYDVKM. Trimming stripped 8 bases from V and 3 bases from J, with 20 bases between. This CDR3 is CASWDRSGGGGNTIYF. The CDR3 nucleotides are TGTGCCAGCTGGGACCGGTCGGGGGGCGGTGGAAACACCATATATTTT.

The CDR3: CASSLDGGLDTQYF. For the CDR3, the DNA is TGTGCCAGCAGCTTAGATGGCGGTCTCGATACGCAGTATTTT. V is TRBV11-3 and J is TRBJ2-3, with D uncertain. The CDR3 has 14 amino acids. Germline CDR1 is SGHNT and CDR2 is YENEEA. Trimming removed 0 bases at V and 6 bases at J, with 10 bases between.